These T cell receptor beta chains were read from a single sample in a study of blood T cell repertoires in COVID-19. Measured with immunoSEQ multiplex PCR; TCRdb has only the in-frame clones, and not every one. The sample carries just over 650,000 clones, approximately 90% recorded once. The specimen was peripheral blood. The receptors were gathered from a woman aged 18-29 years with acute or convalescent COVID-19. Both conserved end residues are part of each CDR3. The D gene is left open where the match is weak. For some rows the clone size is stated as once, few or many, or as a class when expanded; others skip it.

J: TRBJ2-5
V: TRBV3-1/TRBV3-2
size: -
D: TRBD1
DNA: TGTGCCAGCAAATGGACAGGGGGCCAAGAGACCCAGTACTTC
CDR3: CASKWTGGQETQYF

J: TRBJ1-5
V: TRBV7-9
size: once
D: -
DNA: TGTGCCAGCGCCGGGACATCAAGCAATCAGCCCCAGCATTTT
CDR3: CASAGTSSNQPQHF

J: TRBJ1-5
V: TRBV5-8
size: -
D: -
DNA: TGTGCCAGCAGCCCGAGGTCGCTATCAAAACCCCAGCATTTT
CDR3: CASSPRSLSKPQHF

J: TRBJ1-2
V: TRBV29-1
size: -
D: TRBD1
DNA: TGCAGCGTTGACCCAAAAGAGACGAAAGGGGGACAGGGTTTATACTATGGCTACACCTTC
CDR3: CSVDPKETKGGQGLYYGYTF

J: TRBJ2-5
V: TRBV5-5
size: -
D: TRBD2
DNA: TGTGCCAGCAGCTTTAGCGTTACTAGCGGACAAGAGACCCAGTACTTC
CDR3: CASSFSVTSGQETQYF

J: TRBJ1-1
V: TRBV9
size: -
D: -
DNA: TGTGCCAGCAGCGCCGCGGGAGAGTGGTTTACTGAAGCTTTCTTT
CDR3: CASSAAGEWFTEAFF

J: TRBJ1-6
V: TRBV12-3/TRBV12-4
size: -
D: -
DNA: TGTGCCAGCAGGCAGGCCAACGAGTGGACCCTCCACTTT
CDR3: CASRQANEWTLHF

J: TRBJ2-3
V: TRBV30
size: once
D: -
DNA: TGTGCCTGGAGTGTTGGTGGGGCCACAGATACGCAGTATTTT
CDR3: CAWSVGGATDTQYF

J: TRBJ1-2
V: TRBV21-1
size: -
D: -
DNA: TGTGCCAGCAGATCAGTTAACTATGGCTACACCTTC
CDR3: CASRSVNYGYTF

J: TRBJ1-3
V: TRBV7-9
size: few
D: TRBD1
DNA: TGTGCCAGCAGCTTAGGACTCCAAGACAGGGGCTTCTCTGGAAACACCATATATTTT
CDR3: CASSLGLQDRGFSGNTIYF

J: TRBJ2-6
V: TRBV11-2
size: -
D: -
DNA: TGTGCCACGCTCGCCCTTCGGGGGGCCAACGTCCTGACTTTC
CDR3: CATLALRGANVLTF

J: TRBJ2-3
V: TRBV4-3
size: once
D: TRBD2
DNA: TGCGCCAGCAGCCACGTCTATAGCGGGACATTCACAGATACGCAGTATTTT
CDR3: CASSHVYSGTFTDTQYF

J: TRBJ2-7
V: TRBV27
size: -
D: -
DNA: TGTGCCAGCAGTCCTCAGGGCCCCTACGAGCAGTACTTC
CDR3: CASSPQGPYEQYF

J: TRBJ2-3
V: TRBV7-6
size: -
D: -
DNA: TGTGCCAGCAGCTTAGGAGATATTACGCAGTATTTT
CDR3: CASSLGDITQYF

J: TRBJ2-1
V: TRBV5-5
size: -
D: TRBD2
DNA: TGTGCCAGCAGCTTGGCGGGGGGTGAGTTCTTC
CDR3: CASSLAGGEFF

J: TRBJ1-3
V: TRBV6-1
size: -
D: -
DNA: TGTGCCAGCAGTGCAGCCGGGACACGGGGAAACACCATATATTTT
CDR3: CASSAAGTRGNTIYF